The count of the clone carrying this T cell receptor beta chain is one. Its antigen is not known. The sample is drawn from a study of vaccination and CD4 T cells after COVID-19. Whole-study context: Cultures serving as controls received a peptide pool (CEFX or HIV-1 Nef) or no peptide.

Researchers used the Oncomine TCR Beta short-read assay to sequence DNA from cultured CD4+ T cells. After culture, CD4+ T cells served as the source for genomic DNA extraction. In TCRdb, the PCR reads were re-called with MiXCR into one record per CDR3 protein. The data hold about 16,000 distinct CDR3 sequences, with roughly 40% observed a single time. Noted treatment: roughly ten-day PBMC culture with coronavirus spike peptide pools or control peptides (ViraFEST assay). Half-medium replacement with fresh IL-2 medium took place on days 3 and 7. The CDR3 covers 13 residues. V lost 6 bases to trimming and J lost 0 bases; unmatched junction nucleotides: 4. Germline CDR1 and CDR2: DFQATT and SNEGSKA (reference sequence).

Sequencing was done on a sample of CD4+ T cells from blood, cultured in vitro. The TCR sequence derives from a human donor who had recovered from COVID-19. The chain joins TRBV20-1 to TRBJ2-7; 8 bases match TRBD1. The CDR3 DNA is TGCAGTGCGGGGACAGGCTTCTCCTACGAGCAGTACTTC. This gives the protein CSAGTGFSYEQYF.